The rows below give T cell receptor beta chains drawn from one sample of a study of neurological immune-mediated disorders. A single record per CDR3 protein comes from TCRdb applying MiXCR to the 5' RACE reads. This table has approximately 50,000 distinct CDR3 sequences, 3% to 4% appearing once. Specimen: PBMCs. Source of these receptors: a man aged 40-55 years with multiple sclerosis. Both conserved end residues are part of each CDR3. The D gene is left open where the match is weak. The listing skips clone size in some rows; elsewhere it reads once, few, many or a size class.

abundance: many; v_gene: TRBV7-9; j_gene: TRBJ1-1; d_gene: -; CDR3aa: CASTLTRGNTEAFF; CDR3nt: TGTGCCAGCACCCTTACCCGGGGGAACACTGAAGCTTTCTTT
abundance: many; v_gene: TRBV7-8; j_gene: TRBJ2-5; d_gene: TRBD2; CDR3aa: CASSTGTSGQTQYF; CDR3nt: TGTGCCAGCAGCACCGGGACTAGCGGGCAGACCCAGTACTTC
abundance: many; v_gene: TRBV5-1; j_gene: TRBJ2-3; d_gene: TRBD2; CDR3aa: CASSEERGTDTQYF; CDR3nt: TGCGCCAGCAGCGAGGAGCGGGGAACAGATACGCAGTATTTT
abundance: many; v_gene: TRBV5-1; j_gene: TRBJ2-1; d_gene: TRBD2; CDR3aa: CASSPRTSGGTEQFF; CDR3nt: TGCGCCAGCAGCCCCAGGACTAGCGGGGGGACTGAGCAGTTCTTC
abundance: many; v_gene: TRBV7-2; j_gene: TRBJ2-7; d_gene: TRBD1; CDR3aa: CASSKRGPPYEQYF; CDR3nt: TGTGCCAGCAGCAAAAGGGGGCCCCCCTACGAGCAGTACTTC
abundance: many; v_gene: TRBV20-1; j_gene: TRBJ1-1; d_gene: -; CDR3aa: CSARESGQNTEAFF; CDR3nt: TGCAGTGCTAGAGAATCGGGACAGAACACTGAAGCTTTCTTT
abundance: many; v_gene: TRBV11-2; j_gene: TRBJ1-6; d_gene: -; CDR3aa: CASSLGGGQTSPLHF; CDR3nt: TGTGCCAGCAGCTTAGGTGGGGGCCAGACTTCACCCCTCCACTTT
abundance: many; v_gene: TRBV5-1; j_gene: TRBJ2-7; d_gene: TRBD1; CDR3aa: CASSLGTGGYEQYF; CDR3nt: TGCGCCAGCAGCTTGGGTACAGGGGGCTACGAGCAGTACTTC
abundance: few; v_gene: TRBV3-1; j_gene: TRBJ1-6; d_gene: TRBD1; CDR3aa: CASGQGNGEAPLHF; CDR3nt: TGTGCCAGTGGACAGGGGAACGGAGAGGCACCCCTCCACTTT
abundance: few; v_gene: TRBV30; j_gene: TRBJ2-3; d_gene: -; CDR3aa: CAWSPSGIGTDTQYF; CDR3nt: TGTGCCTGGAGCCCTAGTGGGATAGGCACAGATACGCAGTATTTT
abundance: few; v_gene: TRBV30; j_gene: TRBJ1-6; d_gene: -; CDR3aa: CAWRGRGSYNSPLHF; CDR3nt: TGTGCCTGGAGGGGCAGGGGTTCCTATAATTCACCCCTCCACTTT
abundance: few; v_gene: TRBV2; j_gene: TRBJ1-5; d_gene: TRBD1; CDR3aa: CASQGGTVSNQPQHF; CDR3nt: TGTGCCAGCCAGGGAGGGACAGTTAGCAATCAGCCCCAGCATTTT
abundance: many; v_gene: TRBV12-3/TRBV12-4; j_gene: TRBJ1-5; d_gene: TRBD1; CDR3aa: CASSLRPTGHQPQHF; CDR3nt: TGTGCCAGCAGTCTCCGACCGACAGGGCATCAGCCCCAGCATTTT
abundance: -; v_gene: TRBV12-3/TRBV12-4; j_gene: TRBJ2-7; d_gene: -; CDR3aa: CASSLGGSRNYEQYF; CDR3nt: TGTGCCAGCAGTTTAGGGGGCAGCCGGAATTACGAGCAGTACTTC
abundance: many; v_gene: TRBV25-1; j_gene: TRBJ2-3; d_gene: -; CDR3aa: CASSEYSLTDTQYF; CDR3nt: TGTGCCAGCAGTGAATATTCCCTCACAGATACGCAGTATTTT
abundance: -; v_gene: TRBV6-2/TRBV6-3; j_gene: TRBJ2-7; d_gene: TRBD1; CDR3aa: CASSYPYGQGKKSYEQYF; CDR3nt: TGTGCCAGCAGTTACCCCTACGGACAGGGGAAAAAGTCCTACGAGCAGTACTTC
abundance: many; v_gene: TRBV11-2; j_gene: TRBJ2-1; d_gene: -; CDR3aa: CASSLGQVYYNEQFF; CDR3nt: TGTGCCAGCAGCTTAGGGCAGGTATACTACAATGAGCAGTTCTTC
abundance: many; v_gene: TRBV6-1; j_gene: TRBJ1-1; d_gene: -; CDR3aa: CASTVLEETEAFF; CDR3nt: TGTGCCAGCACCGTGCTAGAGGAGACTGAAGCTTTCTTT
abundance: many; v_gene: TRBV12-3/TRBV12-4; j_gene: TRBJ2-2; d_gene: -; CDR3aa: CASSTLYGELFF; CDR3nt: TGTGCCAGCAGCACCCTCTATGGGGAGCTGTTTTTT
abundance: many; v_gene: TRBV5-1; j_gene: TRBJ2-4; d_gene: TRBD1; CDR3aa: CASSNDRGRKYF; CDR3nt: TGCGCCAGCAGCAACGACAGGGGTAGGAAGTACTTC
abundance: many; v_gene: TRBV12-3/TRBV12-4; j_gene: TRBJ1-1; d_gene: -; CDR3aa: CASRPNQGNTEAFF; CDR3nt: TGTGCCAGCAGACCAAACCAGGGGAACACTGAAGCTTTCTTT
abundance: many; v_gene: TRBV18; j_gene: TRBJ1-5; d_gene: TRBD1; CDR3aa: CASSGQGAGQPQHF; CDR3nt: TGTGCCAGCTCAGGACAGGGGGCAGGGCAGCCCCAGCATTTT
abundance: many; v_gene: TRBV20-1; j_gene: TRBJ2-5; d_gene: TRBD1; CDR3aa: CSARVGQGWETQYF; CDR3nt: TGCAGTGCTCGCGTAGGACAGGGGTGGGAGACCCAGTACTTC
abundance: many; v_gene: TRBV3-1; j_gene: TRBJ1-3; d_gene: -; CDR3aa: CASSPQGLISGNTIYF; CDR3nt: TGTGCCAGCAGCCCACAGGGACTGATCTCTGGAAACACCATATATTTT
abundance: many; v_gene: TRBV21-1; j_gene: TRBJ2-3; d_gene: -; CDR3aa: CASSKGQGTDTQYF; CDR3nt: TGTGCCAGCAGCAAAGGACAGGGCACAGATACGCAGTATTTT